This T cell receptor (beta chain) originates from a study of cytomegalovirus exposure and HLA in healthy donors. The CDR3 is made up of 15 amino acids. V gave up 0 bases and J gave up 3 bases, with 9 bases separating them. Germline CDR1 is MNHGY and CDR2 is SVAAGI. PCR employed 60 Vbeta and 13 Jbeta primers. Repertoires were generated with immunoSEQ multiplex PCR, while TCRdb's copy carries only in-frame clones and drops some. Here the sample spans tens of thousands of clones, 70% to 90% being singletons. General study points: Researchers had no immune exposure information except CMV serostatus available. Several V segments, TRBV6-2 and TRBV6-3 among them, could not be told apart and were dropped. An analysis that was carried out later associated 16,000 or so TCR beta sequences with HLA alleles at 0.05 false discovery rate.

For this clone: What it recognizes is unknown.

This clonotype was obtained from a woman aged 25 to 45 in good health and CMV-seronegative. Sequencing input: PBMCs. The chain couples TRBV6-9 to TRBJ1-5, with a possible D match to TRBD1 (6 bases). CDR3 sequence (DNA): TGTGCCAGCAGTTATTCAGGGGGTGTCAATCAGCCCCAGCATTTT. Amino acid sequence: CASSYSGGVNQPQHF.